The 21 T cell receptor beta chains below all came from one sample that was sequenced in a study of cytomegalovirus exposure and HLA in healthy donors. Sequenced by immunoSEQ multiplex PCR; TCRdb stores in-frame clones only, minus some. The sample holds over 85,000 clones, almost 85% seen once. The sample consisted of PBMCs. The source of these receptors is a young woman in good health and CMV-seropositive.

The V call is TRBV29-1, the J call TRBJ1-6; 11 bases are a match to TRBD1. V lost 6 bases to trimming and J lost 7 bases; unmatched junction nucleotides: 5. This CDR3 has 14 amino acids. CDR1 and CDR2 from the germline V gene are SQVTM and ANQGSEA. The CDR3, as DNA: TGCAGCGTCTCGGGACAGGGGGAGAATTCACCCCTCCACTTT. It encodes CSVSGQGENSPLHF. Full variable domain (rest looked up from reference TRBV29-1 and TRBJ1-6): SAVISQKPSRDICQRGTSLTIQCQVDSQVTMMFWYRQQPGQSLTLIATANQGSEATYESGFVIDKFPISRPNLTFSTLTVSNMSPEDSSIYLCSVSGQGENSPLHFGNGTRLTVT.

The V gene is TRBV2, the J gene TRBJ1-6; 8 bases are shared with TRBD1. This CDR3 is 17 amino acids long. The J segment lost 5 bases and the V segment lost 10 bases, leaving 16 bases of the junction unmatched. CDR1 SNHLY and CDR2 FYNNEI come from the germline V gene. The DNA for the CDR3 is TGTGCCATTACGAAGTCCCCCCAGGGGGCGAATAATTCACCCCTCCACTTT. Protein product: CAITKSPQGANNSPLHF.

The CDR3 DNA is TGTGCCAGCAGCTTAGGACAGGGGGCTAATTCACCCCTCCACTTT. Its protein is CASSLGQGANSPLHF. The chain couples TRBV7-9 to TRBJ1-6; 10 bases agree with TRBD1. The germline V gene encodes CDR1 SEHNR and CDR2 FQNEAQ (reference sequence). V lost 1 base and J lost 6; bases outside the gene matches: 0. This CDR3 is 15 amino acids long.

The genes are TRBV14 and TRBJ2-1; 9 bases are a match to TRBD2. Germline V gene sequence: CDR1 SGHDN, CDR2 FVKESK. V shed 6 bases and J 7 bases; nucleotides not matched to a gene: 10. The CDR3 has 15 amino acids. DNA for the CDR3: TGTGCCAGCAGGATCGGCGGGGGGGCAGTAAATGAGCAGTTCTTC. As protein: CASRIGGGAVNEQFF.

The rearrangement links TRBV19 to TRBJ2-1, with 9 nucleotides matching TRBD1. CDR3 length: 15 residues. Unmatched junction bases numbered 7, after V lost 5 bases and J lost 5 bases. Looked up from germline, CDR1 is LNHDA and CDR2 is SQIVND (reference sequence). The CDR3 region is CASSPRTGANNEQFF. DNA for the CDR3: TGTGCCAGTAGTCCTAGGACAGGGGCCAACAATGAGCAGTTCTTC.

The chain joins TRBV29-1 to TRBJ2-5; D is possibly TRBD1 (6 bases). CDR1 is SQVTM, CDR2 ANQGSEA, per germline. Trimming removed 7 bases at V and 5 bases at J, with 14 bases between. This CDR3 has 12 residues. DNA for the CDR3: TGCAGCGCCAAGGGGGATCACGAGACCCAGTACTTC. Translated, it gives CSAKGDHETQYF.

The chain recombines TRBV6-4 with TRBJ2-3; D ambiguous. V was clipped by 7 bases and J by 4 bases, with 12 bases between them. The germline V gene encodes CDR1 MRHNA and CDR2 SNTAGT. CDR3 length: 13 residues. CDR3 amino acids: CASTDRRADTQYF. The CDR3 coding sequence is TGTGCCAGCACCGATAGAAGAGCAGATACGCAGTATTTT.

J is TRBJ1-5 and V is TRBV5-1; D is undetermined. This CDR3 is built from 14 residues. The V end was cut by 0 bases, the J end by 6 bases, with 10 bases between. Per germline, CDR1 SGHRS and CDR2 YFSETQ. CDR3 DNA: TGCGCCAGCAGCTTGGACACGGGAAGTCAGCCCCAGCATTTT. It translates to CASSLDTGSQPQHF.

This clone was observed once. V gene TRBV9 combines with J gene TRBJ2-3; TRBD2 matches at 12 bases. The CDR3 contains 15 residues. Germline V CDR1 and CDR2: SGDLS, YYNGEE. The ends lost 3 bases at V and 6 bases at J; junction bases unmatched: 5. CDR3 coding DNA: TGTGCCAGCAGCGCCTGGACTAGCGGGGCGGATACGCAGTATTTT. Translated: CASSAWTSGADTQYF. Combining the CDR3 with reference TRBV9 and TRBJ2-3 gives the whole variable domain DSGVTQTPKHLITATGQRVTLRCSPRSGDLSVYWYQQSLDQGLQFLIQYYNGEERAKGNILERFSAQQFPDLHSELNLSSLELGDSALYFCASSAWTSGADTQYFGPGTRLTVL.

This chain uses TRBV6-6 with TRBJ1-1; D remains ambiguous. Germline CDR1 MNHNY, CDR2 SVGAGI (reference sequence). The V and J ends lost 8 bases and 1 base respectively, with 14 bases between them. This CDR3 comprises 14 residues. The chain's CDR3 is CASEEPGRNTEAFF. The DNA of the CDR3 is TGTGCCAGCGAAGAACCGGGGAGGAACACTGAAGCTTTCTTT.

This rearrangement joins TRBV28 to TRBJ1-5; D is unresolved. Between the trimmed V and J ends, which lost 5 bases and 6 bases, there was a span of 17 bases. Germline lookup yields CDR1 MDHEN and CDR2 SYDVKM. The CDR3 covers 15 residues. In nucleotides, the CDR3 is TGTGCCAGCAGTCCTTACTCCGTTGGTGGTCAGCCCCAGCATTTT. Residues: CASSPYSVGGQPQHF.

The CDR3 bases are TGTGCCAGCAGCTTAGACAGGGGTGGAAGTGAGCAGTTCTTC. It codes for CASSLDRGGSEQFF. V is TRBV7-7 and J is TRBJ2-1; TRBD1 aligns across 7 bases. V shed 1 base and J 9 bases; nucleotides not matched to a gene: 6. Germline-derived CDR1 and CDR2 are SSHAT and FNYEAQ (reference sequence). The CDR3 covers 14 residues.

This clone was observed a handful of times. The chain combines TRBV7-2 with TRBJ1-6; the D is unclear. The V end lost 8 bases, the J end lost 9 bases, and 14 bases lay between the germline ends. The length of the CDR3 is 13 residues. Germline lookup yields CDR1 SGHTA and CDR2 FQGNSA. The CDR3 here is CASRGQAGSPLHF. The DNA for the CDR3 is TGTGCCAGCCGTGGCCAGGCCGGTTCACCCCTCCACTTT.

The chain links TRBV27 to TRBJ2-2, with unresolved D. V was trimmed by 3 bases and J by 5 bases, leaving 13 bases between them. The germline gives CDR1 MNHEY, CDR2 SMNVEV (reference sequence). The CDR3 runs 15 residues. The CDR3 loop is CASSFSGQNTGELFF. The DNA of the CDR3 is TGTGCCAGCAGTTTTTCTGGGCAAAATACCGGGGAGCTGTTTTTT.

The chain joins TRBV6-6 to TRBJ2-2; maybe TRBD1 (7 bases). With 8 bases removed from V and 0 bases from J, the gap between germline ends came to 10 bases. This CDR3 contains 14 residues. Germline V lookup: CDR1 MNHNY, CDR2 SVGAGI (reference sequence). This CDR3 is CASGGTANTGELFF. CDR3 coding DNA: TGTGCCAGCGGCGGGACAGCGAACACCGGGGAGCTGTTTTTT.

This sequence joins TRBV11-2 and TRBJ2-2; D uncertain. Germline V CDR1 and CDR2: SGHAT, FQNNGV. The CDR3 has 13 residues. V was pared by 5 bases and J by 6 bases, with 10 bases between. CDR3 protein: CASSRSRSGELFF. The CDR3 DNA is TGTGCCAGCAGCCGGAGTCGTTCCGGGGAGCTGTTTTTT.

The chain recombines TRBV7-3 with TRBJ2-6; D is unresolved. In germline, CDR1 is SGHTA, CDR2 FQGTGA. V was clipped by 1 base and J by 2 bases, with 12 bases between them. This CDR3 has 17 residues. CDR3 nucleotide sequence: TGTGCCAGCAGCTTAATTATGGCTTTCCCTGGGGCCAACGTCCTGACTTTC. Translation gives CASSLIMAFPGANVLTF.

The gene calls are TRBV9 and TRBJ2-7; 11 bases are shared with TRBD1. The CDR3 loop spans 14 amino acids. J was trimmed by 5 bases and V by 4 bases; bases with no gene match: 5. The germline V gene encodes CDR1 SGDLS and CDR2 YYNGEE. CDR3 sequence: CASSLGQGVHEQYF. The CDR3 DNA reads TGTGCCAGCAGCTTGGGACAGGGGGTCCACGAGCAGTACTTC.

The gene calls are TRBV6-1 and TRBJ1-3, with 9 bases lining up with TRBD1. The V and J ends lost 2 bases and 4 bases, in that order; junction bases with no gene match: 9. The CDR3 sequence is 17 residues long. CDR1 is MNHNS, CDR2 SASEGT, per germline. In DNA form, the CDR3 reads TGTGCCAGCAGTGAACGTGAACAGGGGGCCTTCGGAAACACCATATATTTT. Amino acids: CASSEREQGAFGNTIYF.

This clone was seen only a few times. The J gene is TRBJ1-5, the V gene TRBV10-1; 11 bases fit TRBD1. V shed 2 bases, J shed 6 bases, and the junction held 6 bases outside the gene matches. The germline V gene encodes CDR1 WNHNN and CDR2 SYGVQD (reference sequence). This CDR3 contains 16 residues. This CDR3 is CASSEPGQGEGQPQHF. CDR3 bases: TGCGCCAGCAGTGAGCCGGGACAGGGGGAGGGTCAGCCCCAGCATTTT.

The chain is built from TRBV13 and TRBJ1-2, with 9 bases lining up with TRBD1. Trimming took 5 bases from V and 5 from J; bases not matched to a gene: 6. Germline values: CDR1 PRHDT, CDR2 FYEKMQ (reference sequence). This CDR3 is 14 amino acids long. DNA of the CDR3: TGTGCCAGCAGCGCGGACAGGGGAGGGTATGGCTACACCTTC. It yields the protein CASSADRGGYGYTF. The full variable domain, completed using reference TRBV13 and TRBJ1-2, is AAGVIQSPRHLIKEKRETATLKCYPIPRHDTVYWYQQGPGQDPQFLISFYEKMQSDKGSIPDRFSAQQFSDYHSELNMSSLELGDSALYFCASSADRGGYGYTFGSGTRLTVV.